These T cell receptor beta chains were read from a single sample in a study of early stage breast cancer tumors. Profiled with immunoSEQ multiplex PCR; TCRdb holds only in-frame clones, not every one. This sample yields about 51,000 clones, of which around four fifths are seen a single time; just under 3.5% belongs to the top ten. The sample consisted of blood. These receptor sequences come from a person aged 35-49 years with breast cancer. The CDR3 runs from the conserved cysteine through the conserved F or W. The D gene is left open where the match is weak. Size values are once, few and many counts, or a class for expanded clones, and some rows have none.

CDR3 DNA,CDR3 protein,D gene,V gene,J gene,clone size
TGTGCCAGCAGCCTACTGGGGGTAGGCACTGAAGCTTTCTTT,CASSLLGVGTEAFF,NA,TRBV14,TRBJ1-1,once
TGTGCCAGCAGCTTGGGAGGATGGAACACTGAAGCTTTCTTT,CASSLGGWNTEAFF,NA,TRBV5-4,TRBJ1-1,NA
TGTGCCAGCATTCTCAGGGGGGGCAATCAGCCCCAGCATTTT,CASILRGGNQPQHF,TRBD1,TRBV28,TRBJ1-5,NA
TGCGCCAGCAGCTTGTGGACAGGGGGTCACAATGAGCAGTTCTTC,CASSLWTGGHNEQFF,TRBD1,TRBV5-1,TRBJ2-1,NA
TGTGCCAGCTCCCTTAGGACCAGCCAAGAGACCCAGTACTTC,CASSLRTSQETQYF,NA,TRBV18,TRBJ2-5,NA
TGTGCCAGCAGCTTAAAGTTAGGTCTCTTC,CASSLKLGLF,NA,TRBV7-2,TRBJ2-1,NA
TGTGCCAGCAGCTCAGGCGGGACTAGCGGATTCTACGAGCAGTACTTC,CASSSGGTSGFYEQYF,TRBD2,TRBV7-8,TRBJ2-7,NA
TGTGCCAGCAGGGACCGAGGTTCCTATGGCTACACCTTC,CASRDRGSYGYTF,NA,TRBV7-9,TRBJ1-2,NA
TGTGCCAGCAGCTCGGACTCCGGGGGGCCTCACTACGAGCAGTACTTC,CASSSDSGGPHYEQYF,NA,TRBV7-2,TRBJ2-7,NA
TGCGCCAGCAGCCAAGATACAGGGGTCTACTACGAGCAGTACTTC,CASSQDTGVYYEQYF,TRBD1,TRBV4-1,TRBJ2-7,NA
TGCGCCAGCAGCTTGGTTCAGGGGTCTAATGAAAAACTGTTTTTT,CASSLVQGSNEKLFF,NA,TRBV5-1,TRBJ1-4,NA
TGTGCCACCAGCAGAGCATCGAACACTGAAGCTTTCTTT,CATSRASNTEAFF,NA,TRBV15,TRBJ1-1,few
TGTGCCAGCTCACCGGGGCAGGCCGGTGGGAATGAGCAGTTCTTC,CASSPGQAGGNEQFF,NA,TRBV18,TRBJ2-1,once
TGTGCCAGCAGCTTGGGGGGACTATACACCGGGGAGCTGTTTTTT,CASSLGGLYTGELFF,TRBD2,TRBV5-6,TRBJ2-2,NA
TGTGCCAGCAGCCCGGGACTAGCGGGAACAGATACGCAGTATTTT,CASSPGLAGTDTQYF,TRBD2,TRBV5-4,TRBJ2-3,NA
TGTGCCAGCACACCACCAATGGGAGCGGGAGGAGAAGAGACCCAGTACTTC,CASTPPMGAGGEETQYF,TRBD2,TRBV2,TRBJ2-5,NA
TGTGCTAGTGGTTTGGGTCAGGCCATTGTCCACGAGCAGTACTTC,CASGLGQAIVHEQYF,NA,TRBV12-5,TRBJ2-7,once
TGTGCCACCAGCAGAGGGGAGTTGTCAGGGTCTACGGAGCAGTACTTC,CATSRGELSGSTEQYF,NA,TRBV15,TRBJ2-7,medium-sized
TGTGCCAGCAGCTTAGGGGAGACCCAGTACTTC,CASSLGETQYF,NA,TRBV11-2,TRBJ2-5,few
TGCGCCAGCAGCTTGGGCCGGTGGGAGCGGGAGTCATACGAGCAGTACTTC,CASSLGRWERESYEQYF,TRBD2,TRBV5-1,TRBJ2-7,few
TGTGCCAGCAGTTATTCTACGGGTCTCTCCTACGAGCAGTACTTC,CASSYSTGLSYEQYF,NA,TRBV6-5,TRBJ2-7,few
TGTGCCTGGAGTGGTACGACCCAGTACTTC,CAWSGTTQYF,NA,TRBV30,TRBJ2-5,NA